This is a list of T cell receptor beta chains from one sample in a study of T-cell reconstitution after alpha-beta-depleted transplantation in children. Each CDR3 protein is one row after TCRdb ran MiXCR on the PCR reads. The sample holds approximately 93,000 distinct CDR3 sequences; 8% to 9% are singletons and the top ten take more than 6.5%. Sample: PBMCs from the stem cell graft donor, taken from the stem cell graft. These receptors were taken from a human donor who donated a stem cell graft to a child with congenital amegakaryocytic thrombocytopenia. Both conserved end residues are part of each CDR3. A clone size is listed for some rows: how often the clone was seen (once, few, many), or a class if it is expanded.

>TRBV9|many
CASSESLTANTEAFF
>TRBV5-1|many
CASSPEGFRSYNEQFF
>TRBV12-3/TRBV12-4|few
CASSPEAAYYGYTF
>TRBV2|few
CASSLTGGFNEKLFF
>TRBV5-1|many
CASSLEGPNTGELFF
>TRBV10-2|many
CASSESIRNTEAFF
>TRBV13|many
CASSRKDIRQPGSPEAFF
>TRBV5-6|many
CASSFGGVDTQYF
>TRBV27|many
CASSLSGGRTEAFF
>TRBV12-3/TRBV12-4|NA
CASSAGPAGNTGELFF
>TRBV28|NA
CASTSLYEQYF
>TRBV6-5|many
CASGTNYGYTF
>TRBV12-3/TRBV12-4|few
CASSFELTYNSPLHF
>TRBV20-1|many
CSAPALLGGTGVMGNEQFF
>TRBV2|many
CASRDRAYNEQFF
>TRBV29-1|NA
CSVEGLYTEAFF
>TRBV7-8|many
CASSLEAGKNTGELFF
>TRBV12-3/TRBV12-4|NA
CASSSGQGHQPQHF
>TRBV7-2|many
CASSLARLYGYTF
>TRBV6-1|many
CASSEEGDRPGYTF
>TRBV20-1|many
CSATGDDQPQHF
>TRBV2|NA
CASSEGGLKTQYF
>TRBV12-3/TRBV12-4|many
CASSTSGRGSDTQYF
>TRBV20-1|many
CSVPRGGAITDTQYF
>TRBV27|many
CASSLGQGGSEQFF
>TRBV20-1|many
CSARSTGPDNEKLFF
>TRBV12-3/TRBV12-4|many
CASSLPPPYYEQYF
>TRBV29-1|many
CSVVGRGFYEQYF
>TRBV7-8|many
CASMVGPAGDTQYF
>TRBV18|many
CASSSRGTYSGNTIYF
>TRBV7-2|NA
CASSFGGRYEQYF
>TRBV4-1|many
CASSQGSFGRYTQYF
>TRBV7-9|many
CASSSDRDRGNTGELFF
>TRBV5-1|NA
CATRQGSTDTQYF
>TRBV7-2|many
CASSFVQGPTGELFF
>TRBV7-2|many
CASSFPGGYEQYF
>TRBV20-1|NA
CSASFEKLFF
>TRBV27|many
CASSLEGARTF
>TRBV5-1|many
CASSLLLANTGELFF
>TRBV2|many
CASSEVAGAKNIQYF
>TRBV20-1|many
CSARRLGYGSNQPQHF
>TRBV5-6|many
CASSQLAGIQETQYF
>TRBV4-3|many
CASSQQGRVEETQYF
>TRBV7-2|many
CASSLGGTITDTQYF
>TRBV19|few
CASSIPTWDSNYGYTF
>TRBV27|many
CASSLRGAYNEQFF
>TRBV20-1|many
CSAPMGGRTHEQYF
>TRBV28|many
CASSTGLVNNEQFF
>TRBV5-1|many
CASSGSLAGGDEQFF
>TRBV20-1|many
CSAETTQETQYF
>TRBV27|many
CASSRLAGVGTGELFF
>TRBV20-1|many
CSARGGGASTQQYF